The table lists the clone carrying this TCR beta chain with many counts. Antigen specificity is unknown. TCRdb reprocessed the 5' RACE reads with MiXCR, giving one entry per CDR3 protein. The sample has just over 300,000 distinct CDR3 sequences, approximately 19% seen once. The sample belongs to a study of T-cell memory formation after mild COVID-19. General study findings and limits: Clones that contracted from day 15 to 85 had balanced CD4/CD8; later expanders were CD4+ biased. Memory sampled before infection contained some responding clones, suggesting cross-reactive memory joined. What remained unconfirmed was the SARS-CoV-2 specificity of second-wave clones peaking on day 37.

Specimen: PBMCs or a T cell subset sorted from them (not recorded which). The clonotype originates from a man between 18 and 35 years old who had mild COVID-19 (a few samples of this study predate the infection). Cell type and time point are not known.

The CDR3 loop is CASSPTSRTYNEQFF. The CDR3 coding sequence is TGTGCCAGCAGCCCGACTAGCCGGACATACAATGAGCAGTTCTTC. The chain uses TRBV7-3 and TRBJ2-1; TRBD2 agrees at 7 bases. Germline assignment: CDR1 SGHTA and CDR2 FQGTGA. The CDR3 has 15 amino acids. V was pared by 5 bases and J by 4 bases, with 8 bases of the junction left unmatched. The full variable domain, completed using reference TRBV7-3 and TRBJ2-1, is GAGVSQTPSNKVTEKGKYVELRCDPISGHTALYWYRQSLGQGPEFLIYFQGTGAADDSGLPNDRFFAVRPEGSVSTLKIQRTERGDSAVYLCASSPTSRTYNEQFFGPGTRLTVL.